The 23 T cell receptor beta chains given below trace back to one sample, sequenced in a study of OX40 agonist ivuxolimab in advanced cancers. TCRdb keeps only in-frame clones here, not all; method: immunoSEQ multiplex PCR. The sample lists some 86,000 clones; less than 95% were seen once. Specimen: CD4+ or CD8+ T cells sorted from blood, collected in a trial of the OX40 agonist ivuxolimab. The receptors derive from an adult with an advanced solid tumor such as melanoma, head and neck, liver or kidney cancer.

The DNA for the CDR3 is TGTGCCAGTAGACACCGGGTTGGGACTAGCGGGAACGGGGAGCTGTTTTTT. Its translation: CASRHRVGTSGNGELFF. V is TRBV19 and J is TRBJ2-2; 13 bases map to TRBD2. The germline gives CDR1 LNHDA, CDR2 SQIVND (reference sequence). The CDR3 covers 17 residues. V trimming: 6 bases; J trimming: 7 bases; junction bases outside the gene matches: 11.

V and J are TRBV7-9 and TRBJ1-5; D possibly corresponds to TRBD1 (6 bases). The CDR3 loop spans 14 amino acids. V lost 0 bases to trimming and J lost 7 bases, with 10 bases between them. Germline V CDR1 and CDR2: SEHNR, FQNEAQ (reference sequence). CDR3 nucleotides: TGTGCCAGCAGCTTAGCAGGGGGTAGGCAGCCCCAGCATTTT. Residues: CASSLAGGRQPQHF. Based on the CDR3 plus reference TRBV7-9 and TRBJ1-5, the full variable domain is DTGVSQNPRHKITKRGQNVTFRCDPISEHNRLYWYRQTLGQGPEFLTYFQNEAQLEKSRLLSDRFSAERPKGSFSTLEIQRTEQGDSAMYLCASSLAGGRQPQHFGDGTRLSIL.

The chain's CDR3 is CASSTGGGFKEKLFF. CDR3 DNA: TGTGCCAGCAGCACGGGTGGGGGTTTTAAGGAAAAACTGTTTTTT. The V and J genes are TRBV7-9 and TRBJ1-4; maybe TRBD1 (5 bases). V lost 5 bases and J 8 bases, leaving 18 bases between the germline ends. This CDR3 has 15 residues. From germline, CDR1 is SEHNR and CDR2 FQNEAQ (reference sequence).

The chain joins TRBV7-8 to TRBJ1-4; 8 nucleotides line up with TRBD1. V was pared by 5 bases and J by 3 bases, with 2 bases of the junction left unmatched. The CDR3 loop spans 14 amino acids. Germline CDR1 is SGHVS and CDR2 is FQNEAQ. CDR3 bases: TGTGCCAGCAGCCCGGGACAGGCTAATGAAAAACTGTTTTTT. Translating gives CASSPGQANEKLFF.

The chain carries TRBV16 and TRBJ1-4; possibly TRBD1 for D (6 bases). Trimming cost V 0 bases and J 6 bases, with 11 bases left between them. This CDR3 is 15 amino acids long. Germline V gene sequence: CDR1 KGHSY, CDR2 FQNENV. The CDR3 DNA reads as TGTGCCAGCAGCCAATCGGGGAACAGGGATGAAAAACTGTTTTTT. This sequence encodes CASSQSGNRDEKLFF.

CDR3 in amino acids: CAIRPRAGSTDTQYF. The CDR3 DNA follows: TGTGCCATCAGGCCTCGAGCGGGGTCGACAGATACGCAGTATTTT. The chain recombines TRBV10-3 with TRBJ2-3; 7 bases line up with TRBD2. With 6 bases clipped from V and 3 bases from J, the junction kept 9 bases outside the gene matches. The CDR3 sequence is 15 residues long. Germline loops: CDR1 ENHRY, CDR2 SYGVKD.

The chain employs TRBV2 and TRBJ1-2, with D perhaps matching TRBD1 (5 bases). The germline CDR1 and CDR2 sequences are SNHLY and FYNNEI. The CDR3 loop spans 15 amino acids. V dropped 5 bases and J dropped 5 bases, with 18 bases sitting between them. The CDR3 nucleotides are TGTGCCAGCAGTACGAGCCTTTGGGGGGGGTATGGCTACACCTTC. It encodes CASSTSLWGGYGYTF. The complete variable domain, with remaining parts taken from reference TRBV2 and TRBJ1-2, reads EPEVTQTPSHQVTQMGQEVILRCVPISNHLYFYWYRQILGQKVEFLVSFYNNEISEKSEIFDDQFSVERPDGSNFTLKIRSTKLEDSAMYFCASSTSLWGGYGYTFGSGTRLTVV.

A single count supports this clone. The J gene is TRBJ2-2, the V gene TRBV5-8; D gene ambiguous. The ends were cut back, 4 bases at V and 8 bases at J, with 12 bases in the middle. The CDR3 contains 13 residues. From germline, CDR1 is SGHTS and CDR2 YDEGEE. Written as DNA, the CDR3 is TGTGCCAGCAGCATCCATCCTCAGGGGGAGCTGTTTTTT. It yields the protein CASSIHPQGELFF.

The chain is built from TRBV2 and TRBJ2-7; the D gene could be TRBD1 or TRBD2 (5 bases each). The ends were cut back, 4 bases at V and 5 bases at J, with 9 bases in the middle. The CDR3 spans 12 residues. Germline CDR1 reads SNHLY; CDR2 reads FYNNEI. CDR3 protein: CASSGQGHEQYV. The CDR3 DNA is TGTGCCAGCAGTGGGCAGGGACACGAGCAGTACGTC.

The sample holds one count of this clone. This chain uses TRBV11-2 with TRBJ2-1; 10 positions agree with TRBD2. The CDR3 runs 15 residues. CDR1 and CDR2 from the germline V gene are SGHAT and FQNNGV. With V trimmed by 6 bases and J by 2 bases, 4 bases remained unmatched. In DNA form, the CDR3 reads TGTGCCAGCAGGGAAGCGGGGGGGCCCTACAATGAGCAGTTCTTC. Amino acid sequence: CASREAGGPYNEQFF.

This clone occurred once. The rearrangement uses TRBV21-1 and TRBJ2-5; the tabulated D call, TRBD1, remains unverified against the DNA. TRBV21-1 counts as a pseudogene. The CDR3 consists of 14 residues. The CDR3 sequence: CASVRDRDGETQYF. Here the CDR3 DNA reads TGTGCCAGCGTCCGGGACAGGGACGGAGAGACCCAGTACTTC.

The chain combines TRBV5-6 with TRBJ2-3; no definite D call. The germline V gene encodes CDR1 SGHDT and CDR2 YYEEEE. V was clipped by 1 base and J by 0 bases, with 9 bases between them. CDR3 length equals 15 residues. CDR3 sequence: CASSLRVRSTDTQYF. In nucleotides, the CDR3 is TGTGCCAGCAGCTTGCGAGTCAGGAGCACAGATACGCAGTATTTT. Filled out from reference TRBV5-6 and TRBJ2-3, the complete variable domain reads DAGVTQSPTHLIKTRGQQVTLRCSPKSGHDTVSWYQQALGQGPQFIFQYYEEEERQRGNFPDRFSGHQFPNYSSELNVNALLLGDSALYLCASSLRVRSTDTQYFGPGTRLTVL.

This clone was recorded only once. This sequence joins TRBV5-6 and TRBJ2-2; 9 nucleotides line up with TRBD1. Trimming removed 4 bases from V and 6 bases from J; junction bases left unmatched: 10. The CDR3 extends over 16 amino acids. Germline lookup yields CDR1 SGHDT and CDR2 YYEEEE. CDR3 nucleotide sequence: TGTGCCAGCAGCCCACTAGGACAGGGGAGATCCGGGGAGCTGTTTTTT. This sequence encodes CASSPLGQGRSGELFF.

This clone came up once. The gene calls are TRBV9 and TRBJ2-3; TRBD1 might be the D (6 bases). Deletions cut 2 bases from V and 2 bases from J, with 9 bases between. Germline V CDR1 and CDR2: SGDLS, YYNGEE. The CDR3 runs 14 residues. The CDR3, as DNA: TGTGCCAGCAGCGTTTCAGGGGCCACAGATACGCAGTATTTT. Translating gives CASSVSGATDTQYF.

The chain uses TRBV2 and TRBJ2-1; TRBD1 matches at 7 bases. CDR1 and CDR2 from the germline V gene are SNHLY and FYNNEI. The V and J ends lost 5 bases and 8 bases, in that order; junction bases with no gene match: 21. This CDR3 has 18 amino acids. The chain's CDR3 is CASSPLPGQPRRRDEQFF. In nucleotides, the CDR3 is TGTGCCAGCAGTCCTCTCCCGGGACAGCCACGCCGGCGGGATGAGCAGTTCTTC. The whole variable domain, remainder taken from reference TRBV2 and TRBJ2-1, is EPEVTQTPSHQVTQMGQEVILRCVPISNHLYFYWYRQILGQKVEFLVSFYNNEISEKSEIFDDQFSVERPDGSNFTLKIRSTKLEDSAMYFCASSPLPGQPRRRDEQFFGPGTRLTVL.

This chain uses TRBV11-3 with TRBJ1-1; D not certain. Germline V gives CDR1 SGHNT, CDR2 YENEEA. Trimming cost V 5 bases and J 6 bases, with 13 bases left between them. The CDR3 covers 13 residues. CDR3 in DNA: TGTGCCAGCAGCCGCGACCAGAAATCTGAAGCTTTCTTT. It translates to CASSRDQKSEAFF. Together with reference TRBV11-3 and TRBJ1-1, the CDR3 gives the full variable domain: EAGVVQSPRYKIIEKKQPVAFWCNPISGHNTLYWYLQNLGQGPELLIRYENEEAVDDSQLPKDRFSAERLKGVDSTLKIQPAELGDSAVYLCASSRDQKSEAFFGQGTRLTVV.

Only a few counts were recorded for this clone. This sequence joins TRBV5-1 and TRBJ1-4; 7 bases map to TRBD1. The length of the CDR3 is 14 residues. Germline CDR1 reads SGHRS; CDR2 reads YFSETQ. Trimming cost V 3 bases and J 7 bases; bases outside gene matches: 6. The CDR3 sequence is CASSSGRGSEKLFF. CDR3 bases: TGCGCCAGCAGCTCCGGCAGGGGGAGTGAAAAACTGTTTTTT.

The chain is built from TRBV11-2 and TRBJ2-5; TRBD1 is a possible D gene (5 bases). The CDR3 totals 13 residues. Germline-derived CDR1 and CDR2 are SGHAT and FQNNGV. The V end lost 5 bases, the J end lost 3 bases, and 10 bases lay between the germline ends. Here the CDR3 reads CASSRDRKETQYF. CDR3 nucleotides: TGTGCCAGCAGCCGCGACAGAAAAGAGACCCAGTACTTC.

V usage is TRBV19 and J usage is TRBJ1-5, with D possibly being TRBD1 (5 bases). From germline, CDR1 is LNHDA and CDR2 SQIVND (reference sequence). Trimming pared 3 bases from V and 1 base from J, leaving 10 bases between. The CDR3 loop spans 15 amino acids. The CDR3 here is CASSIFRESNQPQHF. CDR3 DNA sequence: TGTGCCAGTAGTATTTTCAGGGAGAGCAATCAGCCCCAGCATTTT.

The rearrangement joins TRBV9 to TRBJ1-4; 7 bases line up with TRBD1. Germline CDR1 and CDR2: SGDLS and YYNGEE. CDR3 length: 16 residues. Germline trimming cut 3 bases from V and 8 bases from J; bases unmatched to any gene: 13. CDR3 sequence: CASSGRDRVGGEKLFF. The CDR3 DNA reads as TGTGCCAGCAGCGGTCGAGACAGGGTCGGGGGGGAAAAACTGTTTTTT.

The V gene is TRBV7-2, the J gene TRBJ1-2; the match to TRBD1 covers 8 bases. This CDR3 spans 13 amino acids. The germline V gene encodes CDR1 SGHTA and CDR2 FQGNSA. V shed 4 bases and J 4 bases; nucleotides not matched to a gene: 2. CDR3 sequence: CASSSDRVYGYTF. Here the CDR3 DNA reads TGTGCCAGCAGCTCGGACAGGGTCTATGGCTACACCTTC. The full variable domain, its missing parts supplied by reference TRBV7-2 and TRBJ1-2, is GAGVSQSPSNKVTEKGKDVELRCDPISGHTALYWYRQSLGQGLEFLIYFQGNSAPDKSGLPSDRFSAERTGGSVSTLTIQRTQQEDSAVYLCASSSDRVYGYTFGSGTRLTVV.

CDR3 sequence (DNA): TGCGCCAGCAGCTGGGGGACAGGGCGTACCAACACTGAAGCTTTCTTT. This sequence encodes CASSWGTGRTNTEAFF. The J gene is TRBJ1-1, the V gene TRBV5-1; 9 nucleotides agree with TRBD1. The germline CDR1 and CDR2 sequences are SGHRS and YFSETQ. Trimming cost V 3 bases and J 2 bases; bases outside gene matches: 8. The CDR3 consists of 16 residues.

CDR3 in amino acids: CASSYSITNTEAFF. In nucleotides, the CDR3 is TGTGCCAGCAGTTACTCGATCACGAACACTGAAGCTTTCTTT. The genes are TRBV6-5 and TRBJ1-1; no definite D call. This CDR3 region has 14 residues. Trimming removed 0 bases at V and 1 base at J, with 6 bases between. Germline-derived CDR1 and CDR2 are MNHEY and SVGAGI.